A selection of T cell receptor beta chains follows, all from one sample in a study of shared clonotypes between healthy human individuals. The assay was immunoSEQ multiplex PCR, and TCRdb's table has in-frame clones only and misses some. The sample carries approximately 1.9 million clones, about 93% recorded once. Sequences were obtained from naive CD8+ T cells from PBMCs. Receptor source: a man between 18 and 35 years old in good health. Some clones in this sample may be carry-over from other donors' samples. The CDR3 runs from the conserved cysteine through the conserved F or W. A D gene is named only where the DNA matches it firmly. Expanded clones get a size class; other rows say once, few or many, or leave the size out.

V,J,size,length,D,CDR3,DNA
TRBV7-9,TRBJ1-1,-,15,TRBD1,CASSFPGQLNTEAFF,TGTGCCAGCAGCTTCCCGGGACAGTTGAACACTGAAGCTTTCTTT
TRBV7-9,TRBJ2-3,-,16,TRBD1,CASSLERGPQGDTQYF,TGTGCCAGCAGCTTAGAGAGGGGCCCACAGGGGGATACGCAGTATTTT
TRBV21-1,TRBJ2-1,-,18,-,CASIKEKLAGDSGNEQFF,TGTGCCAGCATCAAGGAGAAACTAGCGGGAGATTCGGGCAATGAGCAGTTCTTC
TRBV28,TRBJ2-2,-,14,TRBD2,CASRGTSDTGELFF,TGTGCCAGCAGGGGGACTAGCGACACCGGGGAGCTGTTTTTT
TRBV7-9,TRBJ2-7,once,16,TRBD2,CASSSGPGLGYYEQYF,TGTGCCAGCAGCTCTGGACCGGGACTAGGATACTACGAGCAGTACTTC
TRBV29-1,TRBJ1-2,-,17,TRBD1,CSVSLWDRGLTNYGYTF,TGCAGCGTATCTTTGTGGGACAGGGGGTTGACTAACTATGGCTACACCTTC
TRBV28,TRBJ1-2,-,14,TRBD1,CASRGTGGGYGYTF,TGTGCCAGCAGGGGGACAGGGGGCGGCTATGGCTACACCTTC
TRBV27,TRBJ2-7,-,13,-,CASSLGVTYEQYF,TGTGCCAGCAGTTTAGGAGTTACCTACGAGCAGTACTTC
TRBV27,TRBJ2-7,-,14,TRBD1,CASSLARGRGEQYF,TGTGCCAGCAGTTTGGCCAGGGGGCGGGGAGAGCAGTACTTC
TRBV28,TRBJ1-2,-,14,-,CASSLVGRGYGYTF,TGTGCCAGCAGTTTAGTGGGGCGCGGCTATGGCTACACCTTC
TRBV29-1,TRBJ2-7,-,12,-,CSVEARGYEQYF,TGCAGCGTTGAGGCCCGGGGATACGAGCAGTACTTC
TRBV27,TRBJ2-7,once,12,TRBD1,CASKTGMLEQYF,TGTGCCAGCAAGACAGGGATGCTCGAGCAGTACTTC
TRBV5-1,TRBJ2-1,-,15,-,CASSLETALRNEQFF,TGCGCCAGCAGCTTGGAAACAGCGTTGCGCAATGAGCAGTTCTTC
TRBV10-2,TRBJ2-7,-,13,TRBD1,CASSPGTGDEQYF,TGCGCCAGCAGTCCTGGGACAGGGGACGAGCAGTACTTC
TRBV7-8,TRBJ1-1,-,15,-,CASSLAQGMNTEAFF,TGTGCCAGCAGCTTAGCCCAGGGTATGAACACTGAAGCTTTCTTT
TRBV10-3,TRBJ2-1,-,12,-,CAISNREHEQFF,TGTGCCATCAGTAACAGGGAACACGAGCAGTTCTTC